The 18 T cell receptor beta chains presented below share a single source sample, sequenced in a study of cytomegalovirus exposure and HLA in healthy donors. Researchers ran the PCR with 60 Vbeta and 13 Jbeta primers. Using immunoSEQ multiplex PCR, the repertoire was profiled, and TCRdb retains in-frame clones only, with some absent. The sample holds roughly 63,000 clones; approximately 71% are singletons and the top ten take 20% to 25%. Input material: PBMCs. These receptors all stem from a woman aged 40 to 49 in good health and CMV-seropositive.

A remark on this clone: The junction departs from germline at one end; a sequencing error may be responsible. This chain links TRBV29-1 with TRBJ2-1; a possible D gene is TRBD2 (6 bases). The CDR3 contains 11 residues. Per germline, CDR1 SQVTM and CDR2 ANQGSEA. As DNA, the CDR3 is TGCAGCGTTACGGGGGTCAGTGGGCAGCTCTTC. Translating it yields CSVTGVSGQLF.

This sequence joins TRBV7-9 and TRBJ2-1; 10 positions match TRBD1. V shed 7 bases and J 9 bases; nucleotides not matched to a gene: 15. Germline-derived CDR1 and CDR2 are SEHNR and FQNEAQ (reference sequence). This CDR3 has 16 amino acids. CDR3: CASNYNTGQGQGEQFF. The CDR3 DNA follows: TGTGCCAGCAACTATAATACGGGACAGGGGCAGGGTGAGCAGTTCTTC. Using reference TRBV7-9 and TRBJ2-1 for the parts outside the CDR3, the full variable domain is DTGVSQNPRHKITKRGQNVTFRCDPISEHNRLYWYRQTLGQGPEFLTYFQNEAQLEKSRLLSDRFSAERPKGSFSTLEIQRTEQGDSAMYLCASNYNTGQGQGEQFFGPGTRLTVL.

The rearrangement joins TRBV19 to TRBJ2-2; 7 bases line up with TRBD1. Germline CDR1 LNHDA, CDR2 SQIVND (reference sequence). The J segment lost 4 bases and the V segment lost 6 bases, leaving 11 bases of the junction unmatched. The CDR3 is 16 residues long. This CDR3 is CASRNRGRQSTGELFF. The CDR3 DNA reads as TGTGCCAGTAGGAACAGGGGAAGGCAGAGCACCGGGGAGCTGTTTTTT.

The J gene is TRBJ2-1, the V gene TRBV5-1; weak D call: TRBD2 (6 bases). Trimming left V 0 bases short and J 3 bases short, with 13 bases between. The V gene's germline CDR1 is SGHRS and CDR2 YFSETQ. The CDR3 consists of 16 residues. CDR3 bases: TGCGCCAGCAGCTTGGCCATGGGCGGGATCTACAATGAGCAGTTCTTC. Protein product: CASSLAMGGIYNEQFF.

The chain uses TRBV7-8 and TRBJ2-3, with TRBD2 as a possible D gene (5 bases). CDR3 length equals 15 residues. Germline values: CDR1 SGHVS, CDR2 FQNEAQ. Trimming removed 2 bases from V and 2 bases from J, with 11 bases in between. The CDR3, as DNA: TGTGCCAGCAGCTTACGGGAAGCGGTCACAGATACGCAGTATTTT. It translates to CASSLREAVTDTQYF.

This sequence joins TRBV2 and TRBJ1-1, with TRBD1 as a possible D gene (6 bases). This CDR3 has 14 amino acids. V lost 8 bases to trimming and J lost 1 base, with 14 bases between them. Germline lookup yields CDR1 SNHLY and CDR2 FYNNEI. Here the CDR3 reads CASASGVRNTEAFF. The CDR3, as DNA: TGTGCCAGCGCCTCAGGGGTCAGGAACACTGAAGCTTTCTTT.

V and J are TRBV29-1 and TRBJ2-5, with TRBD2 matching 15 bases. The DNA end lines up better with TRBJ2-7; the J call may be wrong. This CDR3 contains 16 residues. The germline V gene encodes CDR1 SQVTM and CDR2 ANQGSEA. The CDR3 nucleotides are TGCAGCGTTGCCGGGACTAGCGGGGGGCCAAAGGACGAGCAGTACTTC. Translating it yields CSVAGTSGGPKDEQYF.

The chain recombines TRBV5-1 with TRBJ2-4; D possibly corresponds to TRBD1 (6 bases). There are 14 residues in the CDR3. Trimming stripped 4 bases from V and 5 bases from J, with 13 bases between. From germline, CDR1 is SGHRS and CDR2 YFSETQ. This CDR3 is CASSPGQTQNIQYF. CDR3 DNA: TGCGCCAGCAGCCCGGGACAAACTCAAAACATTCAGTACTTC.

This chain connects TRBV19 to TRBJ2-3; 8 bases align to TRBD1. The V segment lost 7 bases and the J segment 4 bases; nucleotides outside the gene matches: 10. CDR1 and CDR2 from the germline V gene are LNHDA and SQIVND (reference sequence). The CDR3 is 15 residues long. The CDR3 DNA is TGTGCCAGTAAGGACAGGGACGGTAGTCCAGATACGCAGTATTTT. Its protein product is CASKDRDGSPDTQYF.

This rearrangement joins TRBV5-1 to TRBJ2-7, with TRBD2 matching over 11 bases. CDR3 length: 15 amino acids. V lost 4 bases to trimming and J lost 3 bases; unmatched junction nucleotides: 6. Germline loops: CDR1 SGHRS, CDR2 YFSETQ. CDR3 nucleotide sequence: TGCGCCAGCAGCGATACTAGCGGGGGATACTACGAGCAGTACTTC. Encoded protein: CASSDTSGGYYEQYF. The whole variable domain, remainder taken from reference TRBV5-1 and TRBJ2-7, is KAGVTQTPRYLIKTRGQQVTLSCSPISGHRSVSWYQQTPGQGLQFLFEYFSETQRNKGNFPGRFSGRQFSNSRSEMNVSTLELGDSALYLCASSDTSGGYYEQYFGPGTRLTVT.

The CDR3 region has the DNA TGTGCCAGCTGGGACACGGTAAACACAGATACGCAGTATTTT. Amino acid sequence: CASWDTVNTDTQYF. The gene calls are TRBV2 and TRBJ2-3; tentative D call: TRBD1 (6 bases). The CDR3 covers 14 residues. CDR1 and CDR2 from the germline V gene are SNHLY and FYNNEI. V was cut by 8 bases and J by 2 bases, with 14 bases left in between.

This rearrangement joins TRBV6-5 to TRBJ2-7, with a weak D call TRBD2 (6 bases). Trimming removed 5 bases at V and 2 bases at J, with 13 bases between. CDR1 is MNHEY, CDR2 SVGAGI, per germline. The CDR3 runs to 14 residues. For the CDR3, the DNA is TGTGCCAGCAGTCCCCCGGGACTGGCCTACGAGCAGTACTTC. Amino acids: CASSPPGLAYEQYF.

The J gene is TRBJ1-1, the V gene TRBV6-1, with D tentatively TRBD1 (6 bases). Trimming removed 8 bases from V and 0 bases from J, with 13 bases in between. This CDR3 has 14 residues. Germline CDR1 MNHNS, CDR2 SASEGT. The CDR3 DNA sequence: TGTGCCAGCGGAGAACAGGGTATGAACACTGAAGCTTTCTTT. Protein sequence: CASGEQGMNTEAFF.

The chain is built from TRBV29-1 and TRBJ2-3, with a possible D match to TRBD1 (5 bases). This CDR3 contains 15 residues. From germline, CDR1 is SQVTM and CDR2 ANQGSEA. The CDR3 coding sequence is TGCAGTCCCAAGGGTGGGGCTACATTCACAGATACGCAGTATTTT. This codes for CSPKGGATFTDTQYF.

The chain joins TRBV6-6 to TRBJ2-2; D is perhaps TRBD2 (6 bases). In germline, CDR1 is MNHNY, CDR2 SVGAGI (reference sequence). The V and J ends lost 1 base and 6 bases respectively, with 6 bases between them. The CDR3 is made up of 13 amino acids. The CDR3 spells CASSYWGAGELFF. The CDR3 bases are TGTGCCAGCAGTTACTGGGGGGCCGGGGAGCTGTTTTTT.

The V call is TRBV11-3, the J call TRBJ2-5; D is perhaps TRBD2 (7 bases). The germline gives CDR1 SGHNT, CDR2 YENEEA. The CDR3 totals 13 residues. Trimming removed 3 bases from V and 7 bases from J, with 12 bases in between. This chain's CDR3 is CASSLGGGRTQYF. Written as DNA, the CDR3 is TGTGCCAGCAGCTTGGGAGGGGGAAGGACCCAGTACTTC.

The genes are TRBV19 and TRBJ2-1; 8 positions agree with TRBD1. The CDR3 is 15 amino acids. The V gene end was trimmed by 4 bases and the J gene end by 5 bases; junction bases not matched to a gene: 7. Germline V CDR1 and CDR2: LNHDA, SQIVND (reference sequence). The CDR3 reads CASSKDRAIHNEQFF. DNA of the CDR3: TGTGCCAGTAGTAAGGACAGGGCGATCCACAATGAGCAGTTCTTC.

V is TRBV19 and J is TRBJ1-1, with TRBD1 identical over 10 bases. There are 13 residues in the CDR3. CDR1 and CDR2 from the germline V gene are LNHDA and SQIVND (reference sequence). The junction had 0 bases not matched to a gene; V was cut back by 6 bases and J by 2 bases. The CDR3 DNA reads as TGTGCCAGTAGGACAGGGGGCAACACTGAAGCTTTCTTT. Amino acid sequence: CASRTGGNTEAFF. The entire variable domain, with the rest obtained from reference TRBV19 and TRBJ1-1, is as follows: DGGITQSPKYLFRKEGQNVTLSCEQNLNHDAMYWYRQDPGQGLRLIYYSQIVNDFQKGDIAEGYSVSREKKESFPLTVTSAQKNPTAFYLCASRTGGNTEAFFGQGTRLTVV.